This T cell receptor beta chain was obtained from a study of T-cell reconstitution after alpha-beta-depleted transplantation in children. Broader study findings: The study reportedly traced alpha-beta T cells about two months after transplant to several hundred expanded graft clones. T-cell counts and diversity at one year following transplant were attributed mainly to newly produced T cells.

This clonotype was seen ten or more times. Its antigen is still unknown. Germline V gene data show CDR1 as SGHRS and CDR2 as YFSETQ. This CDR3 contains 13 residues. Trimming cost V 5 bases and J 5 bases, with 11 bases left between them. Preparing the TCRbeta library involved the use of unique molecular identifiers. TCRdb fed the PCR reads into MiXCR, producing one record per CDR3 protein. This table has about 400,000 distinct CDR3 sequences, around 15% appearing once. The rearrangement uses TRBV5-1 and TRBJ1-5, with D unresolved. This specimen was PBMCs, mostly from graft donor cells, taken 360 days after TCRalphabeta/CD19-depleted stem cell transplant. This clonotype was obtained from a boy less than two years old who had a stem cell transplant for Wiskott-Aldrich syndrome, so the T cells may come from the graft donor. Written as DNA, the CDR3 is TGCGCCAGCAGTCTGGGAGGCCATCAGCCCCAGCATTTT. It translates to CASSLGGHQPQHF.